The T cell receptor (beta chain) described here comes from a study of CD8+ T cells in alopecia areata. General observations from the study: Relative to normal scalp, lesional scalp, especially alopecia totalis/universalis, showed higher clonality.

Germline V lookup: CDR1 SEHNR, CDR2 FQNEAQ (reference sequence). V lost 4 bases, J lost 0 bases, and 10 bases lay in between. CDR3 size: 15 residues. This clone has only a few counts. Its matching antigen is unknown. In each case, RNA was isolated and then reverse transcribed into cDNA as the sequencing template. Sequencing used immunoSEQ multiplex PCR; TCRdb keeps in-frame clones, though not all of them. The repertoire holds 110,000 or so clones, with roughly 68% as singletons. Material for sequencing was CD4+ T cells sorted from blood. This chain joins TRBV7-9 and TRBJ1-3; D may be TRBD1 (5 bases). The clonotype comes from a human donor in good health. The CDR3 DNA follows: TGTGCCAGCAGCTCGGGACGGGACTCTGGAAACACCATATATTTT. Translating it yields CASSSGRDSGNTIYF.